These T cell receptor beta chains were read from a single sample in a study of T cell responses to AZD1222 COVID-19 vaccine. Repertoires were generated with immunoSEQ multiplex PCR, while TCRdb's copy carries only in-frame clones and drops some. The sample contains about 54,000 clones, around 89% of which appear only once. Material: peripheral blood, obtained 28 days after the second AZD1222 dose. The receptor set was obtained from an adult who received the AZD1222 COVID-19 vaccine. Both conserved end residues are part of each CDR3. D genes are given only for firm matches. Where a row states a size, it is once, few, many or the class of an expanded clone; other rows omit it.

clone_size | d_call | j_call | v_call | cdr3_nt | cdr3_aa
few | TRBD2 | TRBJ2-1 | TRBV19 | TGTGCCAGTAGTATAGATCTGGAAAGCGGGAGAACCTACAATGAGCAGTTCTTC | CASSIDLESGRTYNEQFF
NA | NA | TRBJ2-7 | TRBV5-5 | TGTGCCAGCAGGCCGGCCTCCTACGAGCAGTACTTC | CASRPASYEQYF
once | NA | TRBJ2-1 | TRBV6-5 | TGTGCCAGCAGTTACTCGTGGGAGCAGTTCTTC | CASSYSWEQFF
NA | NA | TRBJ2-1 | TRBV5-6 | TGTGCCAGCAGACAGGAACACACCCCAATCTACAATGAGCAGTTCTTC | CASRQEHTPIYNEQFF
NA | TRBD2 | TRBJ2-1 | TRBV9 | TGTGCCAGCAGCTCACCGAGACTAGCGGGAGAGACTGAGCAGTTCTTC | CASSSPRLAGETEQFF
NA | TRBD1 | TRBJ1-4 | TRBV15 | TGTGCCACCAGCAGACAGCAGCTACAGGGGAACCAGAAACTGTTTTTT | CATSRQQLQGNQKLFF
NA | NA | TRBJ2-1 | TRBV2 | TGTGCCAGCAGTGAAGCTGGATCTATTTACAATGAGCAGTTCTTC | CASSEAGSIYNEQFF
many | NA | TRBJ1-2 | TRBV13 | TGTGCCAGCAGCTTACGGGGAGGGGACTATGGCTACACCTTC | CASSLRGGDYGYTF
NA | TRBD2 | TRBJ2-3 | TRBV29-1 | TGCAGCGTTGGAGGGGTAGCGGGAATCAGCGATAGCACAGATACGCAGTATTTT | CSVGGVAGISDSTDTQYF
few | NA | TRBJ1-4 | TRBV6-5 | TGTGCCAGCAGTTACGCCGGGAACGAGGAAAAACTGTTTTTT | CASSYAGNEEKLFF
NA | TRBD2 | TRBJ2-1 | TRBV29-1 | TGCAGCGGCCGACTAGCGACTGAGCAGTTCTTC | CSGRLATEQFF
NA | NA | TRBJ1-6 | TRBV18 | TGTGCCAGCTCGGCAGGGGTTACAAATTCACCCCTCCACTTT | CASSAGVTNSPLHF
NA | NA | TRBJ2-7 | TRBV5-1 | TGCGCCAGCAGCTTGGACGGCCAGGCCTACGAGCAGTACTTC | CASSLDGQAYEQYF
NA | TRBD1 | TRBJ2-1 | TRBV7-2 | TGTGCCAGCAGCTCCAGGGGGATGCCCTACAATGAGCAGTTCTTC | CASSSRGMPYNEQFF
NA | TRBD1 | TRBJ1-6 | TRBV30 | TGTGCCTGGGGGCGGGACAGTGGCTCACCCCTCCACTTT | CAWGRDSGSPLHF
NA | TRBD1 | TRBJ1-3 | TRBV7-3 | TGTGCCAGCAGCCCGGGACAGGGCGCTGGAAACACCATATATTTT | CASSPGQGAGNTIYF
once | NA | TRBJ1-2 | TRBV5-4 | TGTGCCAGCAGCTTGATCGACAGCAACTATGGCTACACCTTC | CASSLIDSNYGYTF
NA | NA | TRBJ2-3 | TRBV7-9 | TGTGCCAGCAGCTTTACTTTAGCTAGCACAGATACGCAGTATTTT | CASSFTLASTDTQYF
NA | NA | TRBJ1-6 | TRBV2 | TGTGCCAGCAGTGTCTTCGGGACAAGGAGTAATTCACCCCTCCACTTT | CASSVFGTRSNSPLHF
NA | TRBD2 | TRBJ2-1 | TRBV5-4 | TGTGCCAGCAGCTTGGGACTAGCGGAGTACAATGAGCAGTTCTTC | CASSLGLAEYNEQFF
NA | TRBD2 | TRBJ2-1 | TRBV14 | TGTGCCAGCAGCCCCGGGACTAGCTGGGAGAATGAGCAGTTCTTC | CASSPGTSWENEQFF
NA | TRBD1 | TRBJ1-1 | TRBV6-5 | TGTGCCAGCAAGCGGACAGGAGGGACTGAAGCTTTCTTT | CASKRTGGTEAFF
NA | NA | TRBJ2-1 | TRBV11-3 | TGTGCCAGCAGCTTAGATCCCGCCCATCTTGAGCAGTTCTTC | CASSLDPAHLEQFF
NA | NA | TRBJ1-6 | TRBV21-1 | TGTGCCAGCAGCAAAGCACAGGGGGTTTGGTCACCCCTCCACTTT | CASSKAQGVWSPLHF
NA | TRBD1 | TRBJ2-1 | TRBV5-1 | TGCGCCAGCAGCTCCGGGACAGGGATAGCGGAGCAGTTCTTC | CASSSGTGIAEQFF
few | NA | TRBJ1-6 | TRBV27 | TGTGCCAGCACCCCCTTTTTATCTGGGCCCTATAATTCACCCCTCCACTTT | CASTPFLSGPYNSPLHF
NA | NA | TRBJ2-2 | TRBV3-1/TRBV3-2 | TGTGCCAGCAGCCAAGTCGGGACCGGGATGGGCGGGGAGCTGTTTTTT | CASSQVGTGMGGELFF
NA | NA | TRBJ1-1 | TRBV5-6 | TGTGCCAGCAGCTTGGACAGAGGGGAAGCTTTCTTT | CASSLDRGEAFF
NA | NA | TRBJ1-4 | TRBV10-1 | TGCGCCAGCAGTGAGGACCGCAGAGGAGTTAATGAAAAACTGTTTTTT | CASSEDRRGVNEKLFF
NA | NA | TRBJ2-2 | TRBV7-9 | TGTGCCAGCAGCCCCACTGGGCGGAACACCGGGGAGCTGTTTTTT | CASSPTGRNTGELFF
NA | NA | TRBJ2-3 | TRBV7-9 | TGTGCCAGCAGCTTAGTACGGGCAGGGGGCACAGATACGCAGTATTTT | CASSLVRAGGTDTQYF
NA | NA | TRBJ1-1 | TRBV28 | TGTGCCAGCATCCTCGGGCACAGCGGTACTGAAGCTTTCTTT | CASILGHSGTEAFF
NA | TRBD2 | TRBJ2-5 | TRBV2 | TGTGCCAGCAGCCGGACTAGCGGGAGGGTGGAGACCCAGTACTTC | CASSRTSGRVETQYF
NA | NA | TRBJ1-1 | TRBV6-6 | TGTGCCAGCAGCTCCCGGGACAACCCACGGGAAGCTTTCTTT | CASSSRDNPREAFF
NA | TRBD2 | TRBJ2-1 | TRBV15 | TGTGCCACCAGCAGAGATACTAGCGGGAGTATTAATGAGCAGTTCTTC | CATSRDTSGSINEQFF
NA | NA | TRBJ2-5 | TRBV19 | TGTGCCAGTAGTATGAAAGAGACCCAGTACTTC | CASSMKETQYF
NA | TRBD1 | TRBJ1-5 | TRBV7-2 | TGTGCCAGCAGCATACAGGGGGGCAATCAGCCCCAGCATTTT | CASSIQGGNQPQHF
NA | NA | TRBJ2-5 | TRBV3-1/TRBV3-2 | TGTGCCAGCAGCAAGTTCAACAGGGACGAAGAGACCCAGTACTTC | CASSKFNRDEETQYF
few | TRBD2 | TRBJ2-2 | TRBV7-2 | TGTGCCAGCAGCTCGTCCAGCGGGAGGGCCTCCGGGGAGCTGTTTTTT | CASSSSSGRASGELFF
NA | NA | TRBJ2-2 | TRBV7-2 | TGTGCCAGCAGCTTAGCGGGGGCGAACACCGGGGAGCTGTTTTTT | CASSLAGANTGELFF
NA | NA | TRBJ1-4 | TRBV10-2 | TGCGCCAGCAGTGTGACTTATAATGAAAAACTGTTTTTT | CASSVTYNEKLFF
NA | NA | TRBJ1-6 | TRBV5-5 | TGTGCCAGCAGCATTCAGGAGGTCAATTCACCCCTCCACTTT | CASSIQEVNSPLHF
NA | NA | TRBJ2-7 | TRBV27 | TGTGCCAGCCAGTGGGCAGGTATGGCAGCCTACGAGCAGTACTTC | CASQWAGMAAYEQYF
NA | TRBD1 | TRBJ2-2 | TRBV19 | TGTGCCAGTGGCTCAGGGGGAGTCTCCACCGGGGAGCTGTTTTTT | CASGSGGVSTGELFF
NA | NA | TRBJ1-2 | TRBV3-1/TRBV3-2 | TGTGCCAGCAGCGCTCCCCGGGAAGCGATCTATGGCTACACCTTC | CASSAPREAIYGYTF